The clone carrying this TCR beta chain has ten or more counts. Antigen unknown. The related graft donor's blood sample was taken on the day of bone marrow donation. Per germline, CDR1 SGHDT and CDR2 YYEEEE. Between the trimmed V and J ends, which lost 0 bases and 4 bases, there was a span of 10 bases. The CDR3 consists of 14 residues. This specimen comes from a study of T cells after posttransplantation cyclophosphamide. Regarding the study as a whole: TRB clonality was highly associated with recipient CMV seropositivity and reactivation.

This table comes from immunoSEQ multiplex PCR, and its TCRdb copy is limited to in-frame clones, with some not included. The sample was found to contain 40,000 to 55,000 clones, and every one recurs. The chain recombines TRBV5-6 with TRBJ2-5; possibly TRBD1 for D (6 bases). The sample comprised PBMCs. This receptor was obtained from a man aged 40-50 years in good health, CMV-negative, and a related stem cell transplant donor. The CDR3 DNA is TGTGCCAGCAGCTTGGCCAGGGGCGCAGAGACCCAGTACTTC. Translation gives CASSLARGAETQYF.